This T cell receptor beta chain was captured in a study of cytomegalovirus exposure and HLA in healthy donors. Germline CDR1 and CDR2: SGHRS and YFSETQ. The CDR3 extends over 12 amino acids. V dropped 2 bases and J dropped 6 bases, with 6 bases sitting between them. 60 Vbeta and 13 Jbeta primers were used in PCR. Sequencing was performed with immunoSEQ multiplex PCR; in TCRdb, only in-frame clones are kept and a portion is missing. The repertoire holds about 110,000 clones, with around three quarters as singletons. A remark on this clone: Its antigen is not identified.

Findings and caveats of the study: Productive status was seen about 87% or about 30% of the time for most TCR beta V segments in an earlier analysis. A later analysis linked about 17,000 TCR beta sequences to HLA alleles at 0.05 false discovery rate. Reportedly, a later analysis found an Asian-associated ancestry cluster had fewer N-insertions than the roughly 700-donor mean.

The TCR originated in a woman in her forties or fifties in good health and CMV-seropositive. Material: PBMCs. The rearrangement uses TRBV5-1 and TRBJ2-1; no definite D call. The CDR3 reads CASSLSGNEQFF. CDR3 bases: TGCGCCAGCAGCTTATCCGGCAATGAGCAGTTCTTC.